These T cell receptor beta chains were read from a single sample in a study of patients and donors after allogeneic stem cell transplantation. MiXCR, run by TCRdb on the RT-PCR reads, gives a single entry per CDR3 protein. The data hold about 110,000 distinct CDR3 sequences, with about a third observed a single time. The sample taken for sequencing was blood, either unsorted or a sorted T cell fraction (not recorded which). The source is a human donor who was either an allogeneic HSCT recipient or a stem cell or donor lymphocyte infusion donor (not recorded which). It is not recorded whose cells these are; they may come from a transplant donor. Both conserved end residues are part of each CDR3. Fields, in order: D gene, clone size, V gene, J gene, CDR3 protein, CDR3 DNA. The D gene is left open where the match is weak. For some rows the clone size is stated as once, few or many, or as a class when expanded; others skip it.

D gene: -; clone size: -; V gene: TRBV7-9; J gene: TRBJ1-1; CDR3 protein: CASSLPLHTEAFF; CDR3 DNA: TGTGCCAGCAGCCTCCCTTTGCACACTGAAGCTTTCTTT
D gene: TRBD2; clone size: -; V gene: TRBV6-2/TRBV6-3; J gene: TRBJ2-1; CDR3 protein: CASSLAGILEQFF; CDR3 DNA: TGTGCCAGCAGTTTAGCGGGAATACTTGAGCAGTTCTTC
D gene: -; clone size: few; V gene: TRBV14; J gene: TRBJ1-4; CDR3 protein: CASSQGAHSRNEKLFF; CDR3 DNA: TGTGCCAGCAGCCAAGGGGCCCACAGTAGAAATGAAAAACTGTTTTTT
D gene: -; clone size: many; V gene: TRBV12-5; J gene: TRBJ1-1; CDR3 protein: CASGPRGVEAFF; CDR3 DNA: TGTGCTAGTGGTCCCCGAGGGGTCGAGGCTTTCTTT
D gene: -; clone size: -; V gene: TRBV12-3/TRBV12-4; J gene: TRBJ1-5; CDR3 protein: CASSKALGNQPQHF; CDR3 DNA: TGTGCCAGCAGTAAGGCTTTGGGTAATCAGCCCCAGCATTTT
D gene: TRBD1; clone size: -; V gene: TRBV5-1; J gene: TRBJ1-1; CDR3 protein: CASSLRQGGITEAFF; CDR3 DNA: TGCGCCAGCAGCTTGAGACAGGGAGGGATCACTGAAGCTTTCTTT
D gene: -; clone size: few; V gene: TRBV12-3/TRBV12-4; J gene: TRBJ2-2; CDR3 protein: CASSTQGFNTGELFF; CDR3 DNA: TGTGCCAGCAGTACCCAGGGATTCAACACCGGGGAGCTGTTTTTT
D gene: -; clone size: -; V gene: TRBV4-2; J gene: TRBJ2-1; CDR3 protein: CASSQGRRHYEYDEQFF; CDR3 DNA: TGTGCCAGCAGCCAAGGGAGGCGCCATTATGAGTACGATGAGCAGTTCTTC
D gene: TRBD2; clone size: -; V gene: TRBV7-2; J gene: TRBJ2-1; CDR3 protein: CASSPNGLAFNNEQFF; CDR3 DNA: TGTGCCAGCAGTCCTAACGGACTAGCGTTTAACAATGAGCAGTTCTTC
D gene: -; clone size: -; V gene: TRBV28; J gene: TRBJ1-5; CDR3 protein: CASRDGVRGQPQHF; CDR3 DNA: TGTGCCAGCCGGGACGGAGTCCGCGGTCAGCCCCAGCATTTT
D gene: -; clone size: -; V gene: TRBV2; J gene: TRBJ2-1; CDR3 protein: CASTSYNEQFF; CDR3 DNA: TGTGCCAGCACCTCCTACAATGAGCAGTTCTTC
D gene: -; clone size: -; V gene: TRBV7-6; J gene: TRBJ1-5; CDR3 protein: CASSPGPGRPQHF; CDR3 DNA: TGTGCCAGCAGTCCAGGGCCTGGGCGGCCCCAGCATTTT
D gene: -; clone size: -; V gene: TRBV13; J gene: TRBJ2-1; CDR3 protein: CASSLGDGQFF; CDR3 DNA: TGTGCCAGCAGCTTAGGGGATGGGCAGTTCTTC
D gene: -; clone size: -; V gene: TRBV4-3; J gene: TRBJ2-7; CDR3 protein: CASSQDWLAIDEQYF; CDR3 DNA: TGCGCCAGCAGCCAAGATTGGCTAGCGATCGACGAGCAGTACTTC
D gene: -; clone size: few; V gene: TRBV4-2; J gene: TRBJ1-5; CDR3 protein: CASSPGQTVSNQPQHF; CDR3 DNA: TGTGCCAGCAGCCCCGGACAGACCGTTAGCAATCAGCCCCAGCATTTT
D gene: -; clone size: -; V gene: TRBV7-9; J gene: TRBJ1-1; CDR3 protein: CASSLILGAEAFF; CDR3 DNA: TGTGCCAGCAGCTTAATCCTTGGCGCTGAAGCTTTCTTT
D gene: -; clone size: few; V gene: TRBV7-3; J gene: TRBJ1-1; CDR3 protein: CASSLRRDTEAFF; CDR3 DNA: TGTGCCAGCAGCTTAAGGCGGGACACTGAAGCTTTCTTT
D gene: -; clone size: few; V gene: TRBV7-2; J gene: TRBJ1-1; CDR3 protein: CASSLVFGGEAFF; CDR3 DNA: TGTGCCAGCAGCTTAGTGTTTGGAGGGGAGGCTTTCTTT
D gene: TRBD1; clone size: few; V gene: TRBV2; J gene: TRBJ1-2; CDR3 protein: CASSGQGPNYGYTF; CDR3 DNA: TGTGCCAGCAGTGGACAGGGTCCTAACTATGGCTACACCTTC
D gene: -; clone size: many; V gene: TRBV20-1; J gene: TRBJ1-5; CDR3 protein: CSARARSNQPQHF; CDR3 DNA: TGCAGTGCTAGAGCTCGGAGTAATCAGCCCCAGCATTTT
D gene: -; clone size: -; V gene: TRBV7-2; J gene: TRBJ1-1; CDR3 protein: CASSLALRVNTEAFF; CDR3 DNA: TGTGCCAGCAGCTTAGCGCTGCGGGTGAACACTGAAGCTTTCTTT
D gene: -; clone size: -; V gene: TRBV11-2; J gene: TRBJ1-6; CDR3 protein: CASSSGRYNSPLHF; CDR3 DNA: TGTGCCAGCAGCTCGGGACGTTATAATTCACCCCTCCACTTT
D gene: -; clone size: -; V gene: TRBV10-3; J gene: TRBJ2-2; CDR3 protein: CAISESSSGRTGELFF; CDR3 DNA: TGTGCCATCAGTGAGTCAAGTAGTGGGAGAACCGGGGAGCTGTTTTTT
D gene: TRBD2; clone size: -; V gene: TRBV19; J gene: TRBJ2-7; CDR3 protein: CASSDIGLAGTYEQYF; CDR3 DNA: TGTGCCAGTAGTGACATAGGACTAGCGGGGACCTACGAGCAGTACTTC
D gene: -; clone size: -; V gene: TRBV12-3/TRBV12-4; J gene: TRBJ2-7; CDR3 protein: CASSLISGEQYF; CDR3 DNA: TGTGCCAGCAGTTTGATATCCGGGGAGCAGTACTTC
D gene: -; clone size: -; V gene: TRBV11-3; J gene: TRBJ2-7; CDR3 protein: CASSLMGTGTYEQYF; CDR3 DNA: TGTGCCAGCAGCTTAATGGGGACGGGGACCTACGAGCAGTACTTC
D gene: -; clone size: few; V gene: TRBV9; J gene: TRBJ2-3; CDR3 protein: CASSPRSGSTDTQYF; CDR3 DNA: TGTGCCAGCAGCCCCCGAAGCGGGAGCACAGATACGCAGTATTTT
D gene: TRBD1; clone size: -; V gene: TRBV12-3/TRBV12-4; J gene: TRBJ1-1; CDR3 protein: CASSQDRVNTEAFF; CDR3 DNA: TGTGCCAGCAGTCAGGACAGGGTGAACACTGAAGCTTTCTTT
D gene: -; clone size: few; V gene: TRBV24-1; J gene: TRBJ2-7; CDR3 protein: CATSRGSAPEQYF; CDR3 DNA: TGTGCCACCAGCCGGGGATCGGCACCCGAGCAGTACTTC
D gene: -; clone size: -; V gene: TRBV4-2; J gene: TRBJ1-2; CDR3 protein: CASSSNDYGYTF; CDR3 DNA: TGTGCCAGCAGTTCAAATGACTATGGCTACACCTTC
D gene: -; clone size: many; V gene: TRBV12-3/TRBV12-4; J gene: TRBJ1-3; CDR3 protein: CASSPGSDTIYF; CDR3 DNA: TGTGCCAGCAGTCCCGGGTCCGACACCATATATTTT
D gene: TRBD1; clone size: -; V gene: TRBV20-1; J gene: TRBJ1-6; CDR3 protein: CSARDLSRGQGNSPLHF; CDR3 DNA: TGCAGTGCTAGAGATTTAAGCCGAGGACAGGGGAATTCACCCCTCCACTTT
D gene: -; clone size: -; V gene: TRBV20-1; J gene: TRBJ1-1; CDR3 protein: CSARDKFGIGAFF; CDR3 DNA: TGCAGTGCTAGAGATAAGTTCGGGATAGGAGCTTTCTTT
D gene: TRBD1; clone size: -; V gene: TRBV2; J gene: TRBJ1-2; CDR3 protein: CASRTQGAGGYTF; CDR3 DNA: TGTGCCAGCAGAACACAGGGGGCGGGAGGCTACACCTTC
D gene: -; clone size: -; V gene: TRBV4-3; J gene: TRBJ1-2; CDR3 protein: CASSQEALNYGYTF; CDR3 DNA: TGCGCCAGCAGCCAAGAGGCCCTAAACTATGGCTACACCTTC
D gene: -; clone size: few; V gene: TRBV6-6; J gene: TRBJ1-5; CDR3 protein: CASVRTGNQPQHF; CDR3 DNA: TGTGCCAGCGTAAGGACAGGCAATCAGCCCCAGCATTTT
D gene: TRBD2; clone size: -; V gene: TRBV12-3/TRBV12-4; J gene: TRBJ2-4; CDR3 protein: CASSSIGLGKNIQYF; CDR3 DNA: TGTGCCAGCAGTTCGATAGGACTAGGAAAAAACATTCAGTACTTC
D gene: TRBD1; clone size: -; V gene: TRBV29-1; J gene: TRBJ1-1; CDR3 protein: CSARRDRVNTEAFF; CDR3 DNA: TGCAGCGCCCGCAGGGACAGGGTGAACACTGAAGCTTTCTTT
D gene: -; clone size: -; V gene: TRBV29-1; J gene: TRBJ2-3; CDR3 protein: CSVASGSTDTQYF; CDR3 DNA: TGCAGCGTTGCAAGCGGCAGCACAGATACGCAGTATTTT
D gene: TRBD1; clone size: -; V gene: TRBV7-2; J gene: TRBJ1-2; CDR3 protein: CASSPSGQDYGYTF; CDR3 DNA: TGTGCCAGCAGCCCCTCGGGACAGGACTATGGCTACACCTTC
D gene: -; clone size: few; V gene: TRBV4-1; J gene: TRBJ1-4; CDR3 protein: CASSQTAGTTNEKLFF; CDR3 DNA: TGCGCCAGCAGCCAGACCGCAGGTACAACTAATGAAAAACTGTTTTTT